The subject of this entry is one T cell receptor (beta chain). As yet, its antigen is unknown. Additional DNA sequences in this sample encode the identical CDR3. CDR1 and CDR2 from the germline V gene are SGHRS and YFSETQ. The V segment lost 4 bases and the J segment 2 bases; nucleotides outside the gene matches: 1. There are 14 residues in the CDR3. Only in-frame clones appear in the TCRdb table, and some are missing; sequencing was by immunoSEQ multiplex PCR. The sample lists more than 2 million clones; approximately 94% were seen once. These data originate in a study of shared clonotypes between healthy human individuals. Study results and limitations: A reduction in generation probabilities was seen for non-shared clonotypes relative to those shared by all four donors.

V and J are TRBV5-1 and TRBJ1-2; TRBD1 matches at 11 bases. The receptor was isolated from a man between 18 and 35 years old in good health. The sequenced material came from naive CD4+ T cells sorted from blood. The subset denotes: CD45RA+ positively selected. The CDR3, as DNA: TGCGCCAGCAGCGGGACAGGGGGGAACTATGGCTACACCTTC. Its protein is CASSGTGGNYGYTF.